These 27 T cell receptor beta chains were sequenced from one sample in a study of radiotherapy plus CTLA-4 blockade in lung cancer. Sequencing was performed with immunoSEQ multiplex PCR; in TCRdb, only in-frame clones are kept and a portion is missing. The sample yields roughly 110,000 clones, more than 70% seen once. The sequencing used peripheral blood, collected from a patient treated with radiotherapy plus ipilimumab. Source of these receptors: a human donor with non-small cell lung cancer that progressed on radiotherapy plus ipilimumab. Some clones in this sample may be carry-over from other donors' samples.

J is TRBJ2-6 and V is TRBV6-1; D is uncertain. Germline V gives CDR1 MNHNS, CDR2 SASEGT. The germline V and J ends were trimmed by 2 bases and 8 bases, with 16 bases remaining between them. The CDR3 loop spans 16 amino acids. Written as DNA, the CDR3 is TGTGCCAGCAGTGAAAGCCCCCAACGGTGGTCCAACGTCCTGACTTTC. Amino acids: CASSESPQRWSNVLTF.

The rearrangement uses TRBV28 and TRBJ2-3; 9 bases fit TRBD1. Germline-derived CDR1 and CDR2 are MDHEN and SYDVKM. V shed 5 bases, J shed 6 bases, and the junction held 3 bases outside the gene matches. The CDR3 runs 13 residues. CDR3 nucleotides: TGTGCCAGCAGTGGGACAGGGCCCGATACGCAGTATTTT. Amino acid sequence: CASSGTGPDTQYF. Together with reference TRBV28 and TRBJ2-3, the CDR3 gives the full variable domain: DVKVTQSSRYLVKRTGEKVFLECVQDMDHENMFWYRQDPGLGLRLIYFSYDVKMKEKGDIPEGYSVSREKKERFSLILESASTNQTSMYLCASSGTGPDTQYFGPGTRLTVL.

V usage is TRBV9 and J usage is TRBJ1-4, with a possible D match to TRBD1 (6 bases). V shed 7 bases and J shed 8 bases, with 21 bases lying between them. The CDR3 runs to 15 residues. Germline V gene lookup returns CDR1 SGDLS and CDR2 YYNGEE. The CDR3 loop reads CASGGGSGVLEKLFF. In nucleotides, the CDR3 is TGTGCCAGCGGGGGAGGGTCAGGGGTTTTGGAAAAACTGTTTTTT.

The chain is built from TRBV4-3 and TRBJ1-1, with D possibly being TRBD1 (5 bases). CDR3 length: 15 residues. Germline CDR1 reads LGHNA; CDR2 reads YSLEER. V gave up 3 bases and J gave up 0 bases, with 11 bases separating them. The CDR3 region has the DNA TGCGCCAGCAGCCAGCTCCGACAGCTGAACACTGAAGCTTTCTTT. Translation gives CASSQLRQLNTEAFF.

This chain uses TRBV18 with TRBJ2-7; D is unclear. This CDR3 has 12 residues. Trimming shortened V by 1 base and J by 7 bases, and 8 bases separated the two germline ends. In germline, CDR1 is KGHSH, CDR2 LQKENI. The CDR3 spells CASSPRGLEQYF. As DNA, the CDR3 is TGTGCCAGCTCACCACGGGGTTTAGAGCAGTACTTC.

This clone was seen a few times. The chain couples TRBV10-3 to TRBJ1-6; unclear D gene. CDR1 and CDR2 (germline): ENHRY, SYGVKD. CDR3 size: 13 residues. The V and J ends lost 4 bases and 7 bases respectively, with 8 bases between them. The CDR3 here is CAISGRRNSPLHF. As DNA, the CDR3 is TGTGCCATCAGTGGCAGAAGGAATTCACCCCTCCACTTT.

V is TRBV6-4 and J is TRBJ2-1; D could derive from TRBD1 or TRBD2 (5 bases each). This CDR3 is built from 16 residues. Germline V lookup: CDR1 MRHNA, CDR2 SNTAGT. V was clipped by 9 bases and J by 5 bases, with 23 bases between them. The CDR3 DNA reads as TGTGCCAGGGCATTCCGGGTTCGGGACGACAACAATGAGCAGTTCTTC. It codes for CARAFRVRDDNNEQFF.

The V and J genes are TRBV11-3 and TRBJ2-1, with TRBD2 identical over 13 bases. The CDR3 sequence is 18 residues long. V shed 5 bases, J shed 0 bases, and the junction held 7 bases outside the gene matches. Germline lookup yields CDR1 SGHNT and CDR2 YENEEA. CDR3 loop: CASSAGTSGVSSYNEQFF. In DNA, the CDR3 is TGTGCCAGCAGCGCCGGGACTAGCGGGGTTAGCTCCTACAATGAGCAGTTCTTC.

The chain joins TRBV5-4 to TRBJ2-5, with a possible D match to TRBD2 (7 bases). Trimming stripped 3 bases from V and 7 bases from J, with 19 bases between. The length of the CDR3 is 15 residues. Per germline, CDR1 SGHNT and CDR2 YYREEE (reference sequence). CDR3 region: CASSSAGASGGTQYF. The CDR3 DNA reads TGTGCCAGCAGCTCCGCGGGGGCCTCGGGGGGGACCCAGTACTTC. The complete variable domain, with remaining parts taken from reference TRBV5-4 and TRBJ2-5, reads ETGVTQSPTHLIKTRGQQVTLRCSSQSGHNTVSWYQQALGQGPQFIFQYYREEENGRGNFPPRFSGLQFPNYSSELNVNALELDDSALYLCASSSAGASGGTQYFGPGTRLLVL.

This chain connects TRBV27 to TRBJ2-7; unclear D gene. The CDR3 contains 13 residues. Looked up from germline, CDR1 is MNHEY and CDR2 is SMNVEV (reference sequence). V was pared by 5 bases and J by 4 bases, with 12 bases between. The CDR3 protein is CASSPRAAYEQYF. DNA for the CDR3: TGTGCCAGCAGTCCCCGGGCAGCGTACGAGCAGTACTTC.

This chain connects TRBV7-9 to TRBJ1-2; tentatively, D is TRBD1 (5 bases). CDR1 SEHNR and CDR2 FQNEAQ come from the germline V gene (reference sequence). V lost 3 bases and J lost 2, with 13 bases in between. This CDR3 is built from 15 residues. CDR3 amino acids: CASSFTTVGNYGYTF. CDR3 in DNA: TGTGCCAGCAGCTTTACGACAGTGGGCAACTATGGCTACACCTTC. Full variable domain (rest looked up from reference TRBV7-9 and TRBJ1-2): DTGVSQNPRHKITKRGQNVTFRCDPISEHNRLYWYRQTLGQGPEFLTYFQNEAQLEKSRLLSDRFSAERPKGSFSTLEIQRTEQGDSAMYLCASSFTTVGNYGYTFGSGTRLTVV.

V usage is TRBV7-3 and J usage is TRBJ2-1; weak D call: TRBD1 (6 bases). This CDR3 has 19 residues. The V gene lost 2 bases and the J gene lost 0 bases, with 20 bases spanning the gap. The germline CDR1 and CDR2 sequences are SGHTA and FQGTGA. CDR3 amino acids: CASSLVDSGPPYSYNEQFF. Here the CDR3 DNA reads TGTGCCAGCAGCTTAGTGGACAGTGGACCCCCCTACTCCTACAATGAGCAGTTCTTC.

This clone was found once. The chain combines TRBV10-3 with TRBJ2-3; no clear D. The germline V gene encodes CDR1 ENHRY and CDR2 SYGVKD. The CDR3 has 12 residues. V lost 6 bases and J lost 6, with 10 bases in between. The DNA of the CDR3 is TGTGCCATCAGCCCTTTAGCTGATACGCAGTATTTT. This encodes CAISPLADTQYF.

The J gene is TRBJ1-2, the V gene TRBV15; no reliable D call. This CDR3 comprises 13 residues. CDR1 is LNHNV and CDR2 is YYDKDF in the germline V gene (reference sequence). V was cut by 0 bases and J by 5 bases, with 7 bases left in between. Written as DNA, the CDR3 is TGTGCCACCAGCAGAGATGGGGAATATGGCTACACCTTC. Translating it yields CATSRDGEYGYTF.

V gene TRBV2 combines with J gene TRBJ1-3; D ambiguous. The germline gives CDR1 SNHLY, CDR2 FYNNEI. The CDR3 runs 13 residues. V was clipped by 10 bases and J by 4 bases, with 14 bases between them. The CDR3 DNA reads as TGTGCCACCCAAGTCGGGTCGGGAAACACCATATATTTT. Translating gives CATQVGSGNTIYF.

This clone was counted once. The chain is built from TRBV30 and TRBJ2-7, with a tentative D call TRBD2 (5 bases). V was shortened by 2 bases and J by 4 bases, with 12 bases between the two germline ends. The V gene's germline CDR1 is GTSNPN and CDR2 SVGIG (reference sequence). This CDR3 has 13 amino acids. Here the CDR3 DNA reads TGTGCCTGGAGTATAGACACTAGATACGAGCAGTACTTC. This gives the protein CAWSIDTRYEQYF. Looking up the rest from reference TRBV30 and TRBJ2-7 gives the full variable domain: SQTIHQWPATLVQPVGSPLSLECTVEGTSNPNLYWYRQAAGRGLQLLFYSVGIGQISSEVPQNLSASRPQDRQFILSSKKLLLSDSGFYLCAWSIDTRYEQYFGPGTRLTVT.

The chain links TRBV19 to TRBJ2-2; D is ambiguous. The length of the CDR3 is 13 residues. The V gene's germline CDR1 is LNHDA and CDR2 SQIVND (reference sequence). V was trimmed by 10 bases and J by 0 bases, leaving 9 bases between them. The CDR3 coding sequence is TGTGCCACCAAGACCGCGAACACCGGGGAGCTGTTTTTT. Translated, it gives CATKTANTGELFF.

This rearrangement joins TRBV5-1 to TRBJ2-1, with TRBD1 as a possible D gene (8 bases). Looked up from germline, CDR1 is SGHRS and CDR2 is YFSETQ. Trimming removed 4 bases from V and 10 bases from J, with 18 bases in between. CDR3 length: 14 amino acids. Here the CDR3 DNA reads TGCGCCAGCAGCCTAATTGACAGGGGAGGGGAGCAGTTCTTC. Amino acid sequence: CASSLIDRGGEQFF.

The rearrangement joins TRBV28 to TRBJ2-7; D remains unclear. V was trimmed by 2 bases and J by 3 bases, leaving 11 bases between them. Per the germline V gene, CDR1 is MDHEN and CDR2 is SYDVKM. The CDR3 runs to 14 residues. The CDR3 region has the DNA TGTGCCAGCAGTTTACCCGCGTTTAGCTACGAGCAGTACTTC. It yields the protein CASSLPAFSYEQYF.

CDR3 sequence (DNA): TGTGCCAGCAGTTTAACGGGCTTCGGCCTCTCCTACGAGCAGTACTTC. This codes for CASSLTGFGLSYEQYF. V is TRBV28 and J is TRBJ2-7; D ambiguous. The CDR3 totals 16 residues. Germline CDR1 and CDR2: MDHEN and SYDVKM. Between the trimmed V and J ends, which lost 2 bases and 0 bases, there was a span of 14 bases. Based on the CDR3 plus reference TRBV28 and TRBJ2-7, the full variable domain is DVKVTQSSRYLVKRTGEKVFLECVQDMDHENMFWYRQDPGLGLRLIYFSYDVKMKEKGDIPEGYSVSREKKERFSLILESASTNQTSMYLCASSLTGFGLSYEQYFGPGTRLTVT.

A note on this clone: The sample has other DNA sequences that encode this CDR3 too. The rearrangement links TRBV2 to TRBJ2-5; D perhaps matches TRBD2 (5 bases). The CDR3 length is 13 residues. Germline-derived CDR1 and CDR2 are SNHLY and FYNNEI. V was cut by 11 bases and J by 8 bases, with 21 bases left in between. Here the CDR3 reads CASRGEIYETQYF. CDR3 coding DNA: TGTGCCTCTCGTGGGGAGATTTATGAAACCCAGTACTTC.

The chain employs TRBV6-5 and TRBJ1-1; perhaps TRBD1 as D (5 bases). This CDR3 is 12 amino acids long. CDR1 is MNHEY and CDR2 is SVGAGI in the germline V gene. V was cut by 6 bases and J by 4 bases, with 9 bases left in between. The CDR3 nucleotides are TGTGCCAGCAGGGCAGGGCTCACTGAAGCTTTCTTT. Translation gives CASRAGLTEAFF.

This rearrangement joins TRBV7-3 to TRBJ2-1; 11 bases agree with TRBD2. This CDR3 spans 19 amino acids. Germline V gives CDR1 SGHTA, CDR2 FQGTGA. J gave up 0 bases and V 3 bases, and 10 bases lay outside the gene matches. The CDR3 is CASSFVASGGMSSYNEQFF. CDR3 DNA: TGTGCCAGCAGCTTCGTGGCTAGCGGGGGGATGAGCTCCTACAATGAGCAGTTCTTC.

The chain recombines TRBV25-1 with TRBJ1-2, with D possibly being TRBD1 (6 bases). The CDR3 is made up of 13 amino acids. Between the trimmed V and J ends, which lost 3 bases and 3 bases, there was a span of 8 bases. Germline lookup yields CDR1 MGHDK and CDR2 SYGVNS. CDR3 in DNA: TGTGCCAGCAGTGAGACAGGTCACTATGGCTACACCTTC. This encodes CASSETGHYGYTF.

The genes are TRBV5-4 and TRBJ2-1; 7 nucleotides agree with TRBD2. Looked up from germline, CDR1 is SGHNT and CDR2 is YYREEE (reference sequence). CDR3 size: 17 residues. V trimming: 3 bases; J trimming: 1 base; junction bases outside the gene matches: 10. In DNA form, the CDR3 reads TGTGCCAGCAGCTCTGCTGTAGGGGAGGGATCCTACAATGAGCAGTTCTTC. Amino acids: CASSSAVGEGSYNEQFF.

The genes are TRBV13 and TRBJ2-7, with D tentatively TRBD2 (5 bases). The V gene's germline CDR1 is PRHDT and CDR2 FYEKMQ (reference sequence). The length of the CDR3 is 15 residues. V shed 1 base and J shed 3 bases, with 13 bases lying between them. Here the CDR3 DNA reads TGTGCCAGCAGCTTAGCGGGTCATCGGGGCTACGAGCAGTACTTC. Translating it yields CASSLAGHRGYEQYF.

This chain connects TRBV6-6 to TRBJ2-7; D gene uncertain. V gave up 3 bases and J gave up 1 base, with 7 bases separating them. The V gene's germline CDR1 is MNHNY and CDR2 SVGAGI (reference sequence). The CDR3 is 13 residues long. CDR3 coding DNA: TGTGCCAGCAGTTATGGTTTATCCTACGAGCAGTACTTC. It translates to CASSYGLSYEQYF.